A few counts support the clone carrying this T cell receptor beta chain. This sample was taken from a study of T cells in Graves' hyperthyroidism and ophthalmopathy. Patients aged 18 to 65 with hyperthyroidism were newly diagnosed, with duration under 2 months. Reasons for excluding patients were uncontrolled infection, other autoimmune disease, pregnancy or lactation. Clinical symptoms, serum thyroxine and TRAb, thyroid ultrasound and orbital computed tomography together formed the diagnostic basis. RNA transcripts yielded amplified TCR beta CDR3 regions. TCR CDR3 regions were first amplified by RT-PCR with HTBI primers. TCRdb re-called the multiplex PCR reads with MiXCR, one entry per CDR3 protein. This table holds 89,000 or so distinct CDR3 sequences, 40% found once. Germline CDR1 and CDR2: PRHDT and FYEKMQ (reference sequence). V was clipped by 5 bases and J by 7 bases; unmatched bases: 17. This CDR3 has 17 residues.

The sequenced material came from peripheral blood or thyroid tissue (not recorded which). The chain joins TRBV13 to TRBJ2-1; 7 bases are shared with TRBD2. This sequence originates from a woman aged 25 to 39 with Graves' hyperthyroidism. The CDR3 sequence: CASSPVGRGDLRNEQFF. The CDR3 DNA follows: TGTGCCAGCAGCCCTGTGGGTCGGGGGGACCTCCGTAATGAGCAGTTCTTC.